The sample holds many counts of the clone carrying this TCR beta chain. Its antigen is still unknown. The record originates from a study of blood T cells in healthy people across ages. General study points: Higher diversity, along with more naive CD4+ cells, distinguished long-lived donors from aged donors. Naive and antigen-experienced cells were not separated, limiting conclusive comparison. Older age coincided with a roughly linear decline in TCR beta diversity per million T cells.

The study isolated at least 6 million PBMCs from each sample. It was with a sample-barcoded 5' primer and a J-beta primer mix that a second PCR of roughly 7 to 12 cycles was run. From the 5' RACE reads, TCRdb called clonotypes with MiXCR, one entry per CDR3 protein. Of about 1.1 million distinct CDR3 sequences in the sample, 35% to 45% were seen once. V was cut by 6 bases and J by 5 bases, with 9 bases left in between. Germline CDR1 SNHLY, CDR2 FYNNEI. The CDR3 extends over 12 amino acids. V and J are TRBV2 and TRBJ2-3; D not resolved. The material sequenced was blood. This sequence originates from a young man in good health. The CDR3 spells CASSDRRDTQYF. DNA of the CDR3: TGTGCCAGCAGCGACCGACGAGATACGCAGTATTTT.